The following is a TCR beta chain sequence with its context. What it binds is unknown. This sample was included in a study of T cell clonotyping in hematopoietic cell transplantation. Study-wide results and limits: Recipient TCR diversity dropped after transplant; expanded clonotypes rose from day 30 to 180. Broader posttransplant TCR repertoire diversity was predicted by graft donor and pretransplant recipient Inverse Simpson Index values.

Recipient blood drawn about 28 days pretransplant and days 30, 100, 180 after. CDR1 is MNHEY, CDR2 SVGAGI, per germline. The CDR3 contains 12 residues. The ends were cut back, 10 bases at V and 2 bases at J, with 11 bases in the middle. The assay was immunoSEQ multiplex PCR, and TCRdb's table has in-frame clones only and misses some. This table has approximately 4,600 clones, roughly 94% appearing once. This sample comprised PBMCs, obtained 180 days after allogeneic stem cell transplant. J is TRBJ1-2 and V is TRBV6-5; weak D call: TRBD1 (5 bases). The source is a male patient aged 55 to 69 who had an allogeneic stem cell transplant from a related donor, so the T cells may come from the graft donor. Some clones in this sample may be carry-over from other donors' samples. The CDR3 nucleotides are TGTGCCACAAAGACAGTGAACTATGGCTACACCTTC. Translation gives CATKTVNYGYTF.